This record looks at one TCR beta chain sequence and its context. This clonotype has more than one count but fewer than ten. Its antigen is unknown. No much larger clonotype is one base removed from it; base qualities were not supplied. Including cysteine and phenylalanine, the CDR3 has 12 amino acids. The only DNA kept is the CDR3, 36 bases in frame from the first base. CDR1 DFQATT and CDR2 SNEGSKA were looked up in the germline V gene (reference sequence). A distance of 9 bases separates the germline ends of V and J, which lose 0 bases and 9 bases respectively. This specimen comes from a study of CD8 T cells in ankylosing spondylitis (dated by TCRdb to 2017 to 2019). Regarding the study in general: The study set out to find disease-linked TCR variants by profiling T cell receptor beta repertoires in ankylosing spondylitis patients and healthy donors. The full study cohort comprised 25 or so ankylosing spondylitis patients and roughly 110 healthy donors. Peripheral blood samples were taken, and synovial fluid was additionally collected from ankylosing spondylitis patients.

The paper's findings and limits, for the study overall: Blood from ankylosing spondylitis patients appeared to be characterized by a TCR beta motif composed of about 8 highly homologous amino acid variants. The disease-linked clones were reported as significantly enriched in matched synovial fluid samples from ankylosing spondylitis patients. Some of the motif variants had been reported before in the synovial fluid and blood of reactive arthritis patients, a finding that suggests common disease-initiation mechanisms. The disease-linked clones had a CD8+ phenotype and were found at relatively low frequencies in peripheral blood.

The reads were generated on an Illumina HiSeq 2500. Quantitative 5'-RACE with molecular barcodes was used to prepare TCR beta libraries. Under the source paper's analysis protocol: To identify disease-linked TCR variants, a new computational method was used, one built on a probabilistic model of VDJ rearrangement. TCRdb trimmed the raw reads at Q25, called clones with MiXCR and kept productive beta chains. Entries are consolidated by CDR3 protein sequence, retaining the most common genes and DNA. None of the V and J calls come from the authors' own analysis; TCRdb made them. A total of about 250,000 distinct CDR3 sequences appear in this sample, 32% of them only once. The ten most abundant clones make up roughly 4% of the sample.

This chain joins TRBV20-1 to TRBJ2-1, with the D gene call left open. The sequence was obtained from a male donor with ankylosing spondylitis or in good health (not recorded which). The sequencing input was blood, either unsorted or a sorted T cell fraction (not recorded which). The CDR3 protein: CSARDVVGEQFF. The nucleotide sequence is TGCAGTGCTAGAGACGTAGTGGGTGAGCAGTTCTTC.